This T cell receptor (beta chain) was observed in a study of T-cell reconstitution after alpha-beta-depleted transplantation in children. Unique molecular identifiers were incorporated into the prepared TCRbeta library. One entry per CDR3 protein results from TCRdb running MiXCR on the PCR reads. Among about 170,000 distinct CDR3 sequences listed, around 10% were seen once. Findings and caveats of the study: Newly generated T cells supplied most T-cell counts and diversity one year post-transplant.

This clonotype was seen repeatedly, ten times or more. Its target is unknown. The sequencing here drew on PBMCs, taken before TCRalphabeta/CD19-depleted stem cell transplant. This receptor was identified in a boy aged 2 to 10 with acute myeloid leukemia, due to receive a stem cell transplant.

CDR3 sequence (DNA): TGCGCCAGCAGCTTGACAGCGGACATTGAGCAGTTCTTC. Translating gives CASSLTADIEQFF. The chain links TRBV5-1 to TRBJ2-1, with D perhaps TRBD1 or TRBD2 (5 bases each). The CDR3 is made up of 13 amino acids. Trimming took 1 base from V and 9 from J, leaving 11 bases between them. The V gene's germline CDR1 is SGHRS and CDR2 YFSETQ.